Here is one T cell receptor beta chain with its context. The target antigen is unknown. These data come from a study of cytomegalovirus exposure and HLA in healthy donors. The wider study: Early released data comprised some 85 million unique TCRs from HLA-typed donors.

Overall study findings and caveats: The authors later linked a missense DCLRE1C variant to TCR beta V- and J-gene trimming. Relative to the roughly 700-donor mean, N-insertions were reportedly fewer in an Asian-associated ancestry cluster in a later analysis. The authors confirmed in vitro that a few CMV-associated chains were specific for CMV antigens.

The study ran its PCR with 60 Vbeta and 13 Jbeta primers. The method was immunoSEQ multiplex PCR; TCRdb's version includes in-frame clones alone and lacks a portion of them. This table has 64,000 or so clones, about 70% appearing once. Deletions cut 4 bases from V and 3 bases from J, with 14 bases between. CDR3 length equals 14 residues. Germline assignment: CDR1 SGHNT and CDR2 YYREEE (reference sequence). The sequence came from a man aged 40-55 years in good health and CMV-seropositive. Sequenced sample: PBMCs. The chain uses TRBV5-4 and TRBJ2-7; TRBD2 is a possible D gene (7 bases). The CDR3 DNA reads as TGTGCCAGCAGCCCTCGGGGGGCCGACTACGAGCAGTACTTC. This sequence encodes CASSPRGADYEQYF.